The following is a T cell receptor (beta chain) sequence with its context. The antigen remains undetermined. The J segment lost 7 bases and the V segment lost 8 bases, leaving 8 bases of the junction unmatched. CDR3 length: 14 amino acids. TCRdb re-analysed the 5' RACE reads in MiXCR, keeping a single row per CDR3 protein. The sample has 400,000 to 600,000 distinct CDR3 sequences; about 22% are singletons. This record comes from a study of identical twins. Overall study results and limits: With abundant cord blood beta clonotypes, insertions were fewer; memory repertoires showed no such pattern.

A further study also used this sample, focusing on yellow fever vaccine responses in identical twins.

The clonotype comes from a woman under 30 in good health. Sequencing was done on a sample of CD4+ T cells sorted from blood. The chain employs TRBV12-3 or TRBV12-4 and TRBJ2-2; 9 bases agree with TRBD2. CDR3 sequence (DNA): TGTGCCAGCGGCATAGCGGGAGATGTCGGGGAGCTGTTTTTT. It encodes CASGIAGDVGELFF.